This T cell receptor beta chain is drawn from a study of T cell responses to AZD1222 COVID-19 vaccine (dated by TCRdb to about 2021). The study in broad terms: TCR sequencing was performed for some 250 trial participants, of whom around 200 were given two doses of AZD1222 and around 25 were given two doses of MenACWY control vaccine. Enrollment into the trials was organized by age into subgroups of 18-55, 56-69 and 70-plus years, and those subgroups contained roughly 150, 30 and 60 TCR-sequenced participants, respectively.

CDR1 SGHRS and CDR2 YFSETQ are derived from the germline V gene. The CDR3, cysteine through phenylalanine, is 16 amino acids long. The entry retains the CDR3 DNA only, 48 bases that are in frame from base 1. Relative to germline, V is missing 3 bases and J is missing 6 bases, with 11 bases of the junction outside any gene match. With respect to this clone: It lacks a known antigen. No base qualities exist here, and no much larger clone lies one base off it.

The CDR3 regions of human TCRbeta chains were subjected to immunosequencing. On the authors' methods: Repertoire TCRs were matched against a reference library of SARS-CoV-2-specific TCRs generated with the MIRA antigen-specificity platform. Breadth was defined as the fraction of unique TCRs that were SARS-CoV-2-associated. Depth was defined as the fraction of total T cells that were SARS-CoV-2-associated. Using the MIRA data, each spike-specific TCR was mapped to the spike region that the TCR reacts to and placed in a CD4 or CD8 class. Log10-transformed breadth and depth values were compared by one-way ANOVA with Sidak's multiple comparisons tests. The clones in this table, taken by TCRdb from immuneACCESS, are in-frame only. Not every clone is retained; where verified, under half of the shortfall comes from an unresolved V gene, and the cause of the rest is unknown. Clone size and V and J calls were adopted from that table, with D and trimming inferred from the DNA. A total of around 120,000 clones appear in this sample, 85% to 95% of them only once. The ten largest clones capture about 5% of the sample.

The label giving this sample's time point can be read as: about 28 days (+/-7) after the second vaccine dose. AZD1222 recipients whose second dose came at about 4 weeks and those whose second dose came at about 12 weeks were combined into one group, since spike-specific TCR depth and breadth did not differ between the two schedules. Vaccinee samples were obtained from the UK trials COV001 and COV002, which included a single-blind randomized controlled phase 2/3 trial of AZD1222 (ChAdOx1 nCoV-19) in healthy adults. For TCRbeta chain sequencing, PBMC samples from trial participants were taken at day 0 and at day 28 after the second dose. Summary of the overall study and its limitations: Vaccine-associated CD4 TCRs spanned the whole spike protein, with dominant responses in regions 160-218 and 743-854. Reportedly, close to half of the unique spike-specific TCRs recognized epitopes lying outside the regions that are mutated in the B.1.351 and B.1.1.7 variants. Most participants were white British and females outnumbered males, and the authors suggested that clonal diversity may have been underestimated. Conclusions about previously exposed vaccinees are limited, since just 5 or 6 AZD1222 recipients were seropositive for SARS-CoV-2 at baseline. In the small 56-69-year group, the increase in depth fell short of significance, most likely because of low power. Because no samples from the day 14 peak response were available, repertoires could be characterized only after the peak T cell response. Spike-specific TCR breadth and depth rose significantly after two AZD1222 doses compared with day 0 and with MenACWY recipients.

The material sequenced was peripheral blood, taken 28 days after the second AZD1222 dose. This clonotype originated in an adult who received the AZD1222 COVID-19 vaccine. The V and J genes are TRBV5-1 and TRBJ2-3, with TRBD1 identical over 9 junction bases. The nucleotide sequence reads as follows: TGCGCCAGCAGCTCGGGACAGGGCCTAAGTTCCGATACGCAGTATTTT. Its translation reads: CASSSGQGLSSDTQYF.